The 30 T cell receptor beta chains below all came from one sample that was sequenced in a study of blood T cell repertoires in COVID-19. Measured with immunoSEQ multiplex PCR; TCRdb has only the in-frame clones, and not every one. The table includes over 350,000 clones, roughly 90% detected once. Sequenced input: PBMCs or T cells enriched from blood (not recorded which). The receptors derive from a woman in her 30s with acute COVID-19.

This clone was recorded only once. The chain is built from TRBV27 and TRBJ2-7; TRBD1 agrees at 8 bases. After removal of 3 bases from V and 3 bases from J, the junction contained 7 bases not matched to a gene. The CDR3 has 15 residues. From germline, CDR1 is MNHEY and CDR2 SMNVEV (reference sequence). The DNA of the CDR3 is TGTGCCAGCAGTTTGGCGGACAGGGAGAACTACGAGCAGTACTTC. It encodes CASSLADRENYEQYF.

This chain links TRBV3-1 (or the pseudogene TRBV3-2) with TRBJ1-1; D possibly corresponds to TRBD1 (6 bases). The germline CDR1 and CDR2 sequences are LGHDT and YNNKEL (reference sequence). The CDR3 contains 14 residues. Between the trimmed V and J ends, which lost 4 bases and 4 bases, there was a span of 13 bases. The CDR3 loop reads CASSPRGYSTEAFF. The CDR3 nucleotides are TGTGCCAGCAGCCCAAGGGGGTATAGCACTGAAGCTTTCTTT.

The V call is TRBV2, the J call TRBJ2-7; no clear D. CDR1 SNHLY and CDR2 FYNNEI come from the germline V gene. This CDR3 has 10 residues. V gave up 5 bases and J gave up 7 bases, with 6 bases separating them. The CDR3 sequence is CASSPFEQYF. The DNA of the CDR3 is TGTGCCAGCAGTCCCTTTGAGCAGTACTTC.

The chain couples TRBV6-1 to TRBJ1-2, with 9 bases lining up with TRBD1. The CDR3 has 16 amino acids. Germline CDR1 and CDR2: MNHNS and SASEGT. V gave up 2 bases and J gave up 7 bases; unmatched junction bases: 11. The CDR3 region is CASSERWGQGLGGYTF. CDR3 DNA sequence: TGTGCCAGCAGTGAAAGGTGGGGACAGGGTTTAGGTGGCTACACCTTC.

The chain recombines TRBV7-8 with TRBJ1-1; D gene unclear. Trimming cost V 4 bases and J 6 bases, with 12 bases left between them. CDR1 and CDR2 (germline): SGHVS, FQNEAQ. The CDR3 is 13 amino acids. CDR3 in DNA: TGTGCCAGCAGCTCCAGGACCGGGGCTGAAGCTTTCTTT. Translating gives CASSSRTGAEAFF.

This clone was observed once. V and J are TRBV7-3 and TRBJ2-1, with TRBD1 identical over 9 bases. J gave up 6 bases and V 5 bases, and 11 bases lay outside the gene matches. Germline values: CDR1 SGHTA, CDR2 FQGTGA. This CDR3 has 16 amino acids. CDR3 DNA: TGTGCCAGCAGCCGGAACCGGGACAGGGACTTCAATGAGCAGTTCTTC. It yields the protein CASSRNRDRDFNEQFF.

A word on this clone: Other DNA sequences in this specimen translate into the identical CDR3. The chain uses TRBV2 and TRBJ1-1; D call uncertain. Germline CDR1 and CDR2: SNHLY and FYNNEI. V lost 3 bases and J lost 0, with 8 bases in between. The CDR3 length is 14 residues. The CDR3 here is CASSDGGMNTEAFF. CDR3 coding DNA: TGTGCCAGCAGTGACGGCGGCATGAACACTGAAGCTTTCTTT.

This chain uses TRBV13 with TRBJ1-1; D unclear. Germline lookup yields CDR1 PRHDT and CDR2 FYEKMQ (reference sequence). The CDR3 spans 15 residues. Trimming took off 4 bases at V and 4 bases at J, with 16 bases between the two ends. The CDR3 DNA sequence: TGTGCCAGCAGCTCTCTCTCGGGCCGGGGCACTGAAGCTTTCTTT. This translates into CASSSLSGRGTEAFF.

Of note for this clone: Other DNA sequences within the sample encode an identical CDR3. The chain recombines TRBV3-1 (or the pseudogene TRBV3-2) with TRBJ2-7, with TRBD1 identical over 8 bases. This CDR3 spans 13 amino acids. In germline, CDR1 is LGHDT, CDR2 YNNKEL (reference sequence). V lost 5 bases to trimming and J lost 1 base; unmatched junction nucleotides: 1. The CDR3: CASSTGGSYEQYF. The CDR3 DNA reads TGTGCCAGCAGCACAGGGGGATCCTACGAGCAGTACTTC.

The genes are TRBV6-5 and TRBJ2-7; a weak D match, TRBD1 (5 bases). Germline V CDR1 and CDR2: MNHEY, SVGAGI. The CDR3 has 12 amino acids. Trimming cost V 4 bases and J 9 bases, with 13 bases left between them. The CDR3 here is CASSSQGFWQYF. Written as DNA, the CDR3 is TGTGCCAGCAGTTCCCAGGGATTCTGGCAGTACTTC.

The V gene is TRBV14, the J gene TRBJ2-7; 8 nucleotides agree with TRBD2. The CDR3 contains 15 residues. The trim removed 3 bases at V and 3 bases at J, leaving 7 bases unmatched. Germline loops: CDR1 SGHDN, CDR2 FVKESK. This CDR3 is CASSHSSGIFYEQYF. DNA for the CDR3: TGTGCCAGCAGCCACAGTAGCGGGATTTTCTACGAGCAGTACTTC. Using reference TRBV14 and TRBJ2-7 for the parts outside the CDR3, the full variable domain is EAGVTQFPSHSVIEKGQTVTLRCDPISGHDNLYWYRRVMGKEIKFLLHFVKESKQDESGMPNNRFLAERTGGTYSTLKVQPAELEDSGVYFCASSHSSGIFYEQYFGPGTRLTVT.

The chain links TRBV5-1 to TRBJ2-7, with 8 bases fitting TRBD1. The J segment lost 3 bases and the V segment lost 2 bases, leaving 4 bases of the junction unmatched. From germline, CDR1 is SGHRS and CDR2 YFSETQ. This CDR3 spans 14 amino acids. The CDR3 spells CASSLPGQGYEQYF. In DNA, the CDR3 is TGCGCCAGCAGCTTACCCGGACAGGGCTACGAGCAGTACTTC. The variable domain in full, completed from reference TRBV5-1 and TRBJ2-7, reads KAGVTQTPRYLIKTRGQQVTLSCSPISGHRSVSWYQQTPGQGLQFLFEYFSETQRNKGNFPGRFSGRQFSNSRSEMNVSTLELGDSALYLCASSLPGQGYEQYFGPGTRLTVT.

This chain joins TRBV18 and TRBJ2-1, with 8 bases identical to TRBD2. CDR3 size: 15 residues. The germline V gene encodes CDR1 KGHSH and CDR2 LQKENI. V was pared by 5 bases and J by 3 bases, with 6 bases of the junction left unmatched. In DNA, the CDR3 is TGTGCCAGCTCAAACCGACTAGCGAGCTACAATGAGCAGTTCTTC. Translating it yields CASSNRLASYNEQFF.

V is TRBV29-1 and J is TRBJ2-4; TRBD1 matches 7 bases. The CDR3 totals 15 residues. The ends lost 4 bases at V and 6 bases at J; junction bases unmatched: 12. Germline V gene sequence: CDR1 SQVTM, CDR2 ANQGSEA. The CDR3 is CSVGAPPGQSNIQYF. The CDR3 nucleotides read TGCAGCGTTGGAGCCCCCCCGGGACAGTCAAACATTCAGTACTTC.

This chain connects TRBV12-3 or TRBV12-4 to TRBJ1-2, with no clear D. The V end was cut by 5 bases, the J end by 1 base, with 2 bases between. The CDR3 length is 11 residues. The CDR3 here is CASSHNYGYTF. CDR3 sequence (DNA): TGTGCCAGCAGTCATAACTATGGCTACACCTTC.

The rearrangement joins TRBV12-3 or TRBV12-4 to TRBJ1-2; D is unresolved. The length of the CDR3 is 13 residues. Trimming stripped 3 bases from V and 7 bases from J, with 12 bases between. The CDR3 region has the DNA TGTGCCAGCAGTTTCGAGGGAAGGGCTGGCTACACCTTC. It specifies CASSFEGRAGYTF.

This rearrangement joins TRBV10-3 to TRBJ2-7, with D possibly matching TRBD2 (5 bases). CDR1 and CDR2 (germline): ENHRY, SYGVKD. The CDR3 length is 15 residues. V was pared by 4 bases and J by 0 bases, with 13 bases between. CDR3 sequence: CAISALSGPSYEQYF. Here the CDR3 DNA reads TGTGCCATCAGTGCCTTGAGCGGACCCTCCTACGAGCAGTACTTC.

CDR3 protein: CASSFDVRANEKLFF. DNA of the CDR3: TGTGCCAGCAGCTTTGACGTCAGGGCTAATGAAAAACTGTTTTTT. The chain carries TRBV5-8 and TRBJ1-4, with D maybe TRBD1 (5 bases). V was trimmed by 2 bases and J by 3 bases, leaving 11 bases between them. Germline lookup yields CDR1 SGHTS and CDR2 YDEGEE. The CDR3 consists of 15 residues.

The chain uses TRBV19 and TRBJ1-5; 9 bases map to TRBD1. This CDR3 spans 19 amino acids. From germline, CDR1 is LNHDA and CDR2 SQIVND (reference sequence). V shed 5 bases and J 7 bases; nucleotides not matched to a gene: 21. This CDR3 reads CASSAFRDRVTKGLQPQHF. The CDR3 nucleotides are TGTGCCAGTAGTGCATTCCGGGACAGGGTAACTAAGGGCCTCCAGCCCCAGCATTTT.

V is TRBV6-2 or TRBV6-3 and J is TRBJ2-1; the D is unclear. This CDR3 contains 12 residues. Trimming left V 2 bases short and J 4 bases short, with 3 bases between. The germline gives CDR1 MNHEY, CDR2 SVGEGT. CDR3 amino acids: CASSYLYNEQFF. For the CDR3, the DNA is TGTGCCAGCAGTTACCTGTACAATGAGCAGTTCTTC.

The gene calls are TRBV27 and TRBJ1-1; 10 bases fit TRBD1. The CDR3 is 16 amino acids. Losses at the gene ends were 4 bases for V and 1 base for J; bases not matched to a gene: 6. CDR1 is MNHEY and CDR2 is SMNVEV in the germline V gene (reference sequence). CDR3 in amino acids: CASSSGQGLWNTEAFF. The CDR3 region has the DNA TGTGCCAGCAGTTCGGGACAGGGGCTGTGGAACACTGAAGCTTTCTTT.

The chain combines TRBV6-5 with TRBJ1-2; 9 bases fit TRBD1. Looked up from germline, CDR1 is MNHEY and CDR2 is SVGAGI. The V segment lost 7 bases and the J segment 8 bases; nucleotides outside the gene matches: 5. This CDR3 comprises 12 residues. The CDR3 region has the DNA TGTGCCAGCATGGGGGACAGGGCGGGCTACACCTTC. Residues: CASMGDRAGYTF.

The chain recombines TRBV7-9 with TRBJ1-1, with D unresolved. The germline V gene has CDR1 SEHNR and CDR2 FQNEAQ (reference sequence). The CDR3 loop spans 12 amino acids. V lost 1 base to trimming and J lost 9 bases, with 9 bases between them. CDR3 loop: CASSLVWHQAFF. The CDR3 DNA sequence: TGTGCCAGCAGCTTAGTCTGGCATCAAGCTTTCTTT.

This chain uses TRBV18 with TRBJ1-6, with 7 bases lining up with TRBD1. V lost 5 bases and J lost 8; bases outside the gene matches: 3. The CDR3 contains 13 residues. CDR1 and CDR2 from the germline V gene are KGHSH and LQKENI. CDR3 nucleotide sequence: TGTGCCAGCTCATCCACAGGGGATTCACCCCTCCACTTT. This translates into CASSSTGDSPLHF.

V gene TRBV6-1 combines with J gene TRBJ1-2; D is possibly TRBD1 (6 bases). The CDR3 spans 16 residues. The V end lost 3 bases, the J end lost 2 bases, and 16 bases lay between the germline ends. CDR1 MNHNS and CDR2 SASEGT come from the germline V gene. CDR3 bases: TGTGCCAGCAGTGAGGCCTTCGGACAGTCCAACTATGGCTACACCTTC. Protein sequence: CASSEAFGQSNYGYTF.

The gene calls are TRBV9 and TRBJ2-1, with 9 bases fitting TRBD2. J lost 9 bases, V lost 1 base, and 11 bases had no gene match. CDR1 and CDR2 (germline): SGDLS, YYNGEE. The CDR3 consists of 16 residues. CDR3: CASSVFSLAGLGEQFF. In DNA form, the CDR3 reads TGTGCCAGCAGCGTATTTAGCCTAGCGGGGTTGGGTGAGCAGTTCTTC.

This chain uses TRBV5-6 with TRBJ1-6; D unclear. From germline, CDR1 is SGHDT and CDR2 YYEEEE. V was clipped by 0 bases and J by 7 bases, with 8 bases between them. The CDR3 totals 14 residues. The CDR3 loop reads CASSLVSQNSPLHF. For the CDR3, the DNA is TGTGCCAGCAGCTTGGTCTCACAGAATTCACCCCTCCACTTT.

The chain carries TRBV29-1 and TRBJ2-1; 10 bases are shared with TRBD2. The length of the CDR3 is 14 residues. Germline CDR1 SQVTM, CDR2 ANQGSEA. J lost 7 bases, V lost 2 bases, and 5 bases had no gene match. The CDR3 loop reads CSVEWLAGDNEQFF. CDR3 in DNA: TGCAGCGTTGAATGGCTAGCGGGGGATAATGAGCAGTTCTTC.

This clone was recorded once. This rearrangement joins TRBV19 to TRBJ2-2, with TRBD2 matching over 11 bases. Germline loops: CDR1 LNHDA, CDR2 SQIVND (reference sequence). The J segment lost 6 bases and the V segment lost 1 base, leaving 1 base of the junction unmatched. The CDR3 is 15 residues long. The CDR3 coding sequence is TGTGCCAGTAGTATAGCTAGCGGGGGGCCCGGGGAGCTGTTTTTT. Encoded protein: CASSIASGGPGELFF.

This clone was seen a single time. Other DNA variants within this sample encode the same CDR3. The chain joins TRBV5-1 to TRBJ1-1; D is undetermined. The CDR3 covers 15 residues. Germline CDR1 and CDR2: SGHRS and YFSETQ. V was cut by 0 bases and J by 2 bases, with 11 bases left in between. CDR3 amino acids: CASSLGGGLNTEAFF. CDR3 bases: TGCGCCAGCAGCTTGGGGGGAGGCCTAAACACTGAAGCTTTCTTT.